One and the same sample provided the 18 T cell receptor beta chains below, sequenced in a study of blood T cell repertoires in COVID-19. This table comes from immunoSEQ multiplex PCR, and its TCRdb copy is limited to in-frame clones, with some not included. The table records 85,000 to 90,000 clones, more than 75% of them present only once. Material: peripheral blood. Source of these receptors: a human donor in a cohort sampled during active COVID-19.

The CDR3: CASSPGSGHEQFF. CDR3 bases: TGCGCCAGCAGCCCTGGTAGCGGCCATGAGCAGTTCTTC. This chain links TRBV5-1 with TRBJ2-1; D is possibly TRBD2 (6 bases). Trimming left V 4 bases short and J 8 bases short, with 13 bases between. The CDR3 consists of 13 residues. Germline lookup yields CDR1 SGHRS and CDR2 YFSETQ.

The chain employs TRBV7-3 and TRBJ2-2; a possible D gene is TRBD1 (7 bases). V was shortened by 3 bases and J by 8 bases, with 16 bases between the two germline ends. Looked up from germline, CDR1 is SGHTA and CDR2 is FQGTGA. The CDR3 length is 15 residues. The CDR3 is CASSFVLAGQGELFF. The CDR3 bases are TGTGCCAGCAGCTTCGTTCTTGCGGGACAGGGGGAGCTGTTTTTT. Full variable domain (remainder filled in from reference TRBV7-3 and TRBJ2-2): GAGVSQTPSNKVTEKGKYVELRCDPISGHTALYWYRQSLGQGPEFLIYFQGTGAADDSGLPNDRFFAVRPEGSVSTLKIQRTERGDSAVYLCASSFVLAGQGELFFGEGSRLTVL.

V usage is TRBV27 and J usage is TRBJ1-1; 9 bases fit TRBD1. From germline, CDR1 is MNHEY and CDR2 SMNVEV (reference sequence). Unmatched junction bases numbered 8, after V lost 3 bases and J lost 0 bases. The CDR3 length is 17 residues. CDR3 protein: CASSFLGTGPMNTEAFF. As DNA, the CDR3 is TGTGCCAGCAGTTTTTTAGGGACAGGGCCAATGAACACTGAAGCTTTCTTT.

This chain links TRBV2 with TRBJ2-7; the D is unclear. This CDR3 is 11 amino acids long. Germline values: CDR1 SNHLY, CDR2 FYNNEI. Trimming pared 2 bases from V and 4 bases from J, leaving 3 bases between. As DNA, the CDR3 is TGTGCCAGCAGTGAACAGTACGAGCAGTACTTC. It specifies CASSEQYEQYF.

The CDR3 DNA sequence: TGTGCCAGCAGCCAACGACTAGCGGGAAGAGCCGACACCGGGGAGCTGTTTTTT. Residues: CASSQRLAGRADTGELFF. The J gene is TRBJ2-2, the V gene TRBV3-1 (or the pseudogene TRBV3-2); TRBD2 aligns across 11 bases. From germline, CDR1 is LGHDT and CDR2 YNNKEL (reference sequence). The CDR3 is 18 amino acids. V was pared by 2 bases and J by 3 bases, with 8 bases of the junction left unmatched.

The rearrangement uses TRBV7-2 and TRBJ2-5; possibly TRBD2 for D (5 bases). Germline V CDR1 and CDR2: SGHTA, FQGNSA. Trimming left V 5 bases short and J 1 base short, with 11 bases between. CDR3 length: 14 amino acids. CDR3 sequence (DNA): TGTGCCAGCAGCCCTAACGGGGTCCAAGAGACCCAGTACTTC. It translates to CASSPNGVQETQYF.

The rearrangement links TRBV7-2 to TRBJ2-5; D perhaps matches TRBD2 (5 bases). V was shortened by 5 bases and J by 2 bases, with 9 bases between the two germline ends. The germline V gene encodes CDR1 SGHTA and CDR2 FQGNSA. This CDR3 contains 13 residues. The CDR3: CASSARGQETQYF. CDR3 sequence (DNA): TGTGCCAGCAGCGCTCGGGGTCAAGAGACCCAGTACTTC.

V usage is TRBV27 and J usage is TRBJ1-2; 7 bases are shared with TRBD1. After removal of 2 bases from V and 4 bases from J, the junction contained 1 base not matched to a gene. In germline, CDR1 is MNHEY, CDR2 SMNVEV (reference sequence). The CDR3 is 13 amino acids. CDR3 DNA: TGTGCCAGCAGTTTAGGGACAGCCTATGGCTACACCTTC. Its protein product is CASSLGTAYGYTF.

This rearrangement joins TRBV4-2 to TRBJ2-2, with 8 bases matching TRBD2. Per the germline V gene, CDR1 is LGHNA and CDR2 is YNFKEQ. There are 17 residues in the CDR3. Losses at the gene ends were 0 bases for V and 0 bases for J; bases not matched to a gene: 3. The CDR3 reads CASSQEGAGANTGELFF. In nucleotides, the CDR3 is TGTGCCAGCAGCCAAGAGGGAGCGGGGGCGAACACCGGGGAGCTGTTTTTT.

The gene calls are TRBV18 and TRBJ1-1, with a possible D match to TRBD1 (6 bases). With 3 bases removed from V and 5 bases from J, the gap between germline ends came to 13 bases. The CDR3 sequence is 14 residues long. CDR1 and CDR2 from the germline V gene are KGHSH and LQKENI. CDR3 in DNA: TGTGCCAGCTCACCCCCGACAGGTCGGACTGAAGCTTTCTTT. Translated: CASSPPTGRTEAFF.

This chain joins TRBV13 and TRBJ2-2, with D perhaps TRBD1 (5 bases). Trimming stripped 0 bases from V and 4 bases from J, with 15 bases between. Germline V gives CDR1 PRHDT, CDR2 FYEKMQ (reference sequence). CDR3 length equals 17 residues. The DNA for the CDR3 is TGTGCCAGCAGCTTAGGAGCAGGGAAGACTGGCACCGGGGAGCTGTTTTTT. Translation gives CASSLGAGKTGTGELFF.

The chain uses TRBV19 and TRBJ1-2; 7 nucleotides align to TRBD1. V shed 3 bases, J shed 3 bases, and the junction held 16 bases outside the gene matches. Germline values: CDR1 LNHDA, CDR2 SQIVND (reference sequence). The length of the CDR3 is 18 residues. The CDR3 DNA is TGTGCCAGTAGTATCTTTGCGGGACAGCCTTTGAGCCACTATGGCTACACCTTC. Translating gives CASSIFAGQPLSHYGYTF.

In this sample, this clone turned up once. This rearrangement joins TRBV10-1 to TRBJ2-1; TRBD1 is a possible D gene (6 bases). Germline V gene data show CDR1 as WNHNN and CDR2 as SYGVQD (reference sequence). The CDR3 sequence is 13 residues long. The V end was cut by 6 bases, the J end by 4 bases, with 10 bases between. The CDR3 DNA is TGCGCCAGCAGGGCCAGGGGATACAATGAGCAGTTCTTC. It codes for CASRARGYNEQFF.

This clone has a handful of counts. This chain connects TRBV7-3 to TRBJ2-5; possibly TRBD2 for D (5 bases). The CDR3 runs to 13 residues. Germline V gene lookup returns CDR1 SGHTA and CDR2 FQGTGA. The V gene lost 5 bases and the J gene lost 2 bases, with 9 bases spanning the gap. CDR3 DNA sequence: TGTGCCAGCAGCCGTCTAGCACAAGAGACCCAGTACTTC. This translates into CASSRLAQETQYF.

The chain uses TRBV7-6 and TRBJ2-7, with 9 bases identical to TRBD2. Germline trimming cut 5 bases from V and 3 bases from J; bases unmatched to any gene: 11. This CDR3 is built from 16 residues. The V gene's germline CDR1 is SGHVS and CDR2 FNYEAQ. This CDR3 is CASSPLAGGPVYEQYF. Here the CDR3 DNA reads TGTGCCAGCAGCCCACTTGCGGGGGGGCCTGTCTACGAGCAGTACTTC.

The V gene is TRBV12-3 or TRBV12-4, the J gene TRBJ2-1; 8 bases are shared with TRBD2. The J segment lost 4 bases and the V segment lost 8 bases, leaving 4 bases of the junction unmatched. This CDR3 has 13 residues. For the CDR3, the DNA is TGTGCCAGCCGGGTAGCGGGATACAATGAGCAGTTCTTC. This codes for CASRVAGYNEQFF.

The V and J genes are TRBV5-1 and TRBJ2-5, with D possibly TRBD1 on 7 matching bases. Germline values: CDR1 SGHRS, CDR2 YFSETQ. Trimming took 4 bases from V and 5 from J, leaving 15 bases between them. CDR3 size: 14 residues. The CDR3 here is CASSHGQEGETQYF. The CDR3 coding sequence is TGCGCCAGCAGCCATGGACAGGAGGGGGAGACCCAGTACTTC.

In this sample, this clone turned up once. CDR3 DNA: TGTGCCAGCAGCCCCCACAGGAATCCACCCCTCCACTTT. Its translation is CASSPHRNPPLHF. V usage is TRBV5-6 and J usage is TRBJ1-6; weak D call: TRBD1 (5 bases). The CDR3 runs 13 residues. V gave up 4 bases and J gave up 11 bases, with 13 bases separating them. Germline CDR1 reads SGHDT; CDR2 reads YYEEEE.